The 25 T cell receptor beta chains listed next were all sequenced from one sample in a study of radiation and T cells in renal cell carcinoma. Indicated time point: baseline pretreatment blood. The treatment is: 15 Gy SBRT to primary tumor, nephrectomy 4 weeks later. Produced via immunoSEQ multiplex PCR; TCRdb's table is partial and in-frame only. The sample gives 130,000 to 150,000 clones, 88% of which show up once; 4.1% is in the top ten. This material consisted of blood, taken from a patient whose treatment included radiotherapy and nephrectomy. Every receptor here comes from a woman in her seventies with renal cell carcinoma.

The chain combines TRBV7-2 with TRBJ2-7; D is perhaps TRBD1 or TRBD2 (5 bases each). Germline-derived CDR1 and CDR2 are SGHTA and FQGNSA. CDR3 size: 15 residues. V was trimmed by 2 bases and J by 2 bases, leaving 13 bases between them. In DNA form, the CDR3 reads TGTGCCAGCAGCTTAACTCTAGGGACGACCTACGAGCAGTACTTC. Amino acid sequence: CASSLTLGTTYEQYF.

This chain connects TRBV7-2 to TRBJ2-1, with 7 bases matching TRBD1. With 3 bases clipped from V and 1 base from J, the junction kept 3 bases outside the gene matches. Per germline, CDR1 SGHTA and CDR2 FQGNSA. The CDR3 has 15 residues. The chain's CDR3 is CASSFRQGSYNEQFF. CDR3 DNA sequence: TGTGCCAGCAGCTTTCGACAGGGTTCCTACAATGAGCAGTTCTTC.

The CDR3 region is CASSGTVGNTIYF. The CDR3 DNA is TGTGCCAGTAGCGGGACAGTTGGAAACACCATATATTTT. This rearrangement joins TRBV19 to TRBJ1-3, with 7 positions matching TRBD1. The CDR3 has 13 residues. Losses at the gene ends were 6 bases for V and 3 bases for J; bases not matched to a gene: 2. In germline, CDR1 is LNHDA, CDR2 SQIVND (reference sequence).

The V call is TRBV10-3, the J call TRBJ2-3, with D perhaps matching TRBD2 (5 bases). V lost 8 bases to trimming and J lost 2 bases, with 8 bases between them. CDR1 is ENHRY, CDR2 SYGVKD, per germline. The CDR3 has 12 amino acids. DNA for the CDR3: TGTGCCATCGCGGACTCCACAGATACGCAGTATTTT. It codes for CAIADSTDTQYF.

CDR3 protein: CASSENKPKTQYF. CDR3 nucleotide sequence: TGTGCCAGCAGTGAAAACAAACCTAAGACCCAGTACTTC. The rearrangement links TRBV6-1 to TRBJ2-5; D remains ambiguous. The germline V gene encodes CDR1 MNHNS and CDR2 SASEGT. V dropped 2 bases and J dropped 6 bases, with 10 bases sitting between them. The CDR3 length is 13 residues.

The chain has TRBV19 and TRBJ1-5; a possible D gene is TRBD1 (5 bases). V lost 3 bases and J 3 bases, leaving 9 bases between the germline ends. This CDR3 is built from 14 residues. Looked up from germline, CDR1 is LNHDA and CDR2 is SQIVND (reference sequence). The CDR3 loop is CASSIDSYNQPQHF. The CDR3 DNA is TGTGCCAGTAGTATCGACAGCTACAATCAGCCCCAGCATTTT.

The rearrangement links TRBV6-4 to TRBJ2-1, with a possible D match to TRBD2 (7 bases). V was shortened by 6 bases and J by 7 bases, with 19 bases between the two germline ends. This CDR3 is built from 15 residues. Germline V gene lookup returns CDR1 MRHNA and CDR2 SNTAGT. Written as DNA, the CDR3 is TGTGCCAGCAGCGTAGGGGGGGTTGAGATAAATGAGCAGTTCTTC. Translation gives CASSVGGVEINEQFF.

This clone showed up just once. The V and J genes are TRBV13 and TRBJ1-1, with D hard to call. Germline V gene lookup returns CDR1 PRHDT and CDR2 FYEKMQ (reference sequence). The CDR3 runs 13 residues. Trimming took off 5 bases at V and 5 bases at J, with 12 bases between the two ends. As DNA, the CDR3 is TGTGCCAGCAGCAAACAAAGGCGTACTGAAGCTTTCTTT. Its protein product is CASSKQRRTEAFF.

This clone was recorded once. The rearrangement joins TRBV19 to TRBJ2-2; D tentatively fits TRBD1 or TRBD2 (5 bases each). The V gene's germline CDR1 is LNHDA and CDR2 SQIVND (reference sequence). This CDR3 is 15 amino acids long. Trimming removed 3 bases from V and 0 bases from J, with 8 bases in between. The CDR3 here is CASSIEGPNTGELFF. CDR3 bases: TGTGCCAGTAGTATTGAGGGGCCGAACACCGGGGAGCTGTTTTTT.

The chain uses TRBV5-1 and TRBJ1-1; D uncertain. The V end lost 1 base, the J end lost 1 base, and 11 bases lay between the germline ends. Germline CDR1 and CDR2: SGHRS and YFSETQ. The CDR3 sequence is 15 residues long. This CDR3 is CASSLLASANTEAFF. The CDR3 DNA reads TGCGCCAGCAGCTTGTTAGCTTCTGCGAACACTGAAGCTTTCTTT. The full variable domain, completed using reference TRBV5-1 and TRBJ1-1, is KAGVTQTPRYLIKTRGQQVTLSCSPISGHRSVSWYQQTPGQGLQFLFEYFSETQRNKGNFPGRFSGRQFSNSRSEMNVSTLELGDSALYLCASSLLASANTEAFFGQGTRLTVV.

The J gene is TRBJ1-4, the V gene TRBV5-1; possibly TRBD1 for D (5 bases). V was pared by 4 bases and J by 8 bases, with 12 bases between. CDR3 size: 13 residues. The V gene's germline CDR1 is SGHRS and CDR2 YFSETQ. The CDR3 loop is CASSHTGYEKLFF. CDR3 nucleotide sequence: TGCGCCAGCAGCCATACAGGATACGAAAAACTGTTTTTT.

This clone was recorded once. The chain has TRBV11-2 and TRBJ2-5, with 10 bases aligning to TRBD1. The CDR3 has 16 amino acids. V was clipped by 5 bases and J by 3 bases; unmatched bases: 9. Germline V gives CDR1 SGHAT, CDR2 FQNNGV. The CDR3 is CASSTLGQGTKETQYF. Written as DNA, the CDR3 is TGTGCCAGCAGCACCCTGGGACAGGGGACTAAAGAGACCCAGTACTTC.

Notes on this clone: Germline and junction disagree at one end, which may indicate a read error. The chain joins TRBV7-7 to TRBJ2-3; TRBD2 aligns across 8 bases. Germline CDR1 is SSHAT and CDR2 is FNYEAQ (reference sequence). The CDR3 consists of 14 residues. The CDR3 loop reads CASSPGTRTDTQYF. The CDR3 nucleotides read TGTGCTAGCAGCCCCGGGACTAGAACAGATACGCAGTATTTT.

The V and J genes are TRBV7-9 and TRBJ2-3, with TRBD2 matching over 10 bases. V dropped 6 bases and J dropped 6; count of bases not matched to a gene: 9. From germline, CDR1 is SEHNR and CDR2 FQNEAQ (reference sequence). The CDR3 spans 15 residues. The CDR3 DNA follows: TGTGCCAGCAGTCTAGCGGGGGCCAAAAGCGATACGCAGTATTTT. It yields the protein CASSLAGAKSDTQYF. Looking up the rest from reference TRBV7-9 and TRBJ2-3 gives the full variable domain: DTGVSQNPRHKITKRGQNVTFRCDPISEHNRLYWYRQTLGQGPEFLTYFQNEAQLEKSRLLSDRFSAERPKGSFSTLEIQRTEQGDSAMYLCASSLAGAKSDTQYFGPGTRLTVL.

J is TRBJ2-7 and V is TRBV6-5, with D unclear. V was cut by 2 bases and J by 7 bases, with 9 bases left in between. This CDR3 is 12 amino acids long. Germline CDR1 reads MNHEY; CDR2 reads SVGAGI. CDR3 coding DNA: TGTGCCAGCAGTTACGCCTATGGGGAGCAGTACTTC. This codes for CASSYAYGEQYF.

This clone was picked up a small number of times. The chain links TRBV28 to TRBJ1-1, with D possibly being TRBD1 (6 bases). V lost 5 bases to trimming and J lost 1 base, with 17 bases between them. The CDR3 loop spans 16 amino acids. CDR1 is MDHEN, CDR2 SYDVKM, per germline. This CDR3 reads CASSLPPRTANTEAFF. CDR3 in DNA: TGTGCCAGCAGTCTACCTCCCCGGACAGCGAACACTGAAGCTTTCTTT.

The chain uses TRBV10-3 and TRBJ2-5, with D hard to call. CDR1 and CDR2 from the germline V gene are ENHRY and SYGVKD. The V and J ends lost 2 bases and 1 base respectively, with 8 bases between them. This CDR3 region has 14 residues. The CDR3, as DNA: TGTGCCATCAGTGAGCGGACGGGCCAAGAGACCCAGTACTTC. This encodes CAISERTGQETQYF.

The chain joins TRBV27 to TRBJ1-4; D is undetermined. Trimming left V 9 bases short and J 10 bases short, with 21 bases between. Per the germline V gene, CDR1 is MNHEY and CDR2 is SMNVEV (reference sequence). The CDR3 spans 14 residues. Here the CDR3 DNA reads TGTGCCAGTCAACCCGGGGTCGGGATTAGAAAACTGTTTTTT. As protein: CASQPGVGIRKLFF.

The chain combines TRBV27 with TRBJ2-3; TRBD2 matches at 11 bases. Germline V gene lookup returns CDR1 MNHEY and CDR2 SMNVEV (reference sequence). Trimming cost V 8 bases and J 1 base; bases outside gene matches: 8. The CDR3 extends over 16 amino acids. The CDR3 sequence: CASGRPGLAGTDTQYF. CDR3 DNA sequence: TGTGCCAGCGGTCGACCGGGACTAGCGGGCACAGATACGCAGTATTTT.

For the CDR3, the DNA is TGTGCCAGCAGCCCCGAACCTAGCGGGGTGTACGAGCAGTACTTC. This codes for CASSPEPSGVYEQYF. The chain carries TRBV7-2 and TRBJ2-7; TRBD2 agrees at 9 bases. Germline-derived CDR1 and CDR2 are SGHTA and FQGNSA. V trimming: 5 bases; J trimming: 4 bases; junction bases outside the gene matches: 9. This CDR3 comprises 15 residues.

The genes are TRBV6-5 and TRBJ1-2, with 10 bases fitting TRBD1. Germline CDR1 reads MNHEY; CDR2 reads SVGAGI. The CDR3 extends over 13 amino acids. V was pared by 6 bases and J by 7 bases, with 5 bases of the junction left unmatched. In DNA, the CDR3 is TGTGCCAGCAGACCGGGACAGGGGTTTGGCTACACCTTC. Its protein product is CASRPGQGFGYTF.

The V and J genes are TRBV27 and TRBJ2-5, with 11 bases identical to TRBD2. Germline V gene lookup returns CDR1 MNHEY and CDR2 SMNVEV (reference sequence). There are 14 residues in the CDR3. After removal of 5 bases from V and 10 bases from J, the junction contained 9 bases not matched to a gene. The CDR3 protein is CASSRQIAGGIQYF. DNA for the CDR3: TGTGCCAGCAGTCGCCAAATAGCGGGGGGGATCCAGTACTTC.

The J gene is TRBJ2-3, the V gene TRBV5-8; D call uncertain. V lost 1 base and J lost 4, with 16 bases in between. From germline, CDR1 is SGHTS and CDR2 YDEGEE. CDR3 length: 16 residues. The CDR3 DNA follows: TGTGCCAGCAGCTTGCGGACGAAGGGTTGGGCAGATACGCAGTATTTT. Protein product: CASSLRTKGWADTQYF.

This chain links TRBV18 with TRBJ1-2; D is perhaps TRBD1 (5 bases). The CDR3 spans 14 residues. Germline assignment: CDR1 KGHSH and CDR2 LQKENI. The V and J ends lost 5 bases and 0 bases respectively, with 10 bases between them. CDR3 amino acids: CASSVDRSNYGYTF. In DNA form, the CDR3 reads TGTGCCAGCTCAGTAGACAGATCTAACTATGGCTACACCTTC.

This chain uses TRBV7-9 with TRBJ2-2; D ambiguous. The CDR3 length is 14 residues. Trimming cost V 1 base and J 6 bases, with 9 bases left between them. Looked up from germline, CDR1 is SEHNR and CDR2 is FQNEAQ (reference sequence). The CDR3: CASSLGQVAGELFF. The CDR3, as DNA: TGTGCCAGCAGCTTAGGTCAGGTGGCCGGGGAGCTGTTTTTT. The full variable domain, completed using reference TRBV7-9 and TRBJ2-2, is DTGVSQNPRHKITKRGQNVTFRCDPISEHNRLYWYRQTLGQGPEFLTYFQNEAQLEKSRLLSDRFSAERPKGSFSTLEIQRTEQGDSAMYLCASSLGQVAGELFFGEGSRLTVL.